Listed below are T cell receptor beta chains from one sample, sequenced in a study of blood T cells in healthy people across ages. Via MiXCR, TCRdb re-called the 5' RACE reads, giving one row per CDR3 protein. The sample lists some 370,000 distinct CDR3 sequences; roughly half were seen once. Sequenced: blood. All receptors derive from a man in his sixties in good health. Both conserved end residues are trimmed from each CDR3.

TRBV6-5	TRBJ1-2	ASSYQKGGGQYGYT
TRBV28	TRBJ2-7	ATAGRNYEQY
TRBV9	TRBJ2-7	ASSVRGDTSYEQY
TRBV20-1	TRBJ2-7	SARGTAKSTYEQY
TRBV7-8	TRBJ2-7	ASSLLPRGSASYEQY
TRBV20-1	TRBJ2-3	SARDPPLDTQY
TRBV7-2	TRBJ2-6	AGSQSRQGASGANVLT
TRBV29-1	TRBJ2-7	SVANGQEGSYEQY
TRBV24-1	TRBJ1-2	ATSPEVLVYGYT
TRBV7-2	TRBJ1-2	ASSIRDPNYGYT
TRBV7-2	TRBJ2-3	ASSDGLAGDQKAKTDTQY
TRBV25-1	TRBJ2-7	ASKDNSYEQY
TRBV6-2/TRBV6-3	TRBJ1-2	ASSYWIGQDYGYT
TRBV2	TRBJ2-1	ASGGLAGGNEQF
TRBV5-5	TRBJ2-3	ASSIRFSTDTQY
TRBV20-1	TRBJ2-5	RAGDSQVQETQY
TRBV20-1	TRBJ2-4	SARDLAGGGHGAKNIQY
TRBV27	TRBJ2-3	ATGTGLISSTDTQY
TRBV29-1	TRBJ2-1	SVSDPRGYNEQF
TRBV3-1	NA	ASSQVGQGRSQETQY
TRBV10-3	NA	AISSHRSPEQY
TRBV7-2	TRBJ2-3	ASSLALAGVNTDTQY
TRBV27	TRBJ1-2	ASRNLGGRNYGYT
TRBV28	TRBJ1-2	ASSSTGGAGGYT
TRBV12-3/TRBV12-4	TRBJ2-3	ASRRDTNRY
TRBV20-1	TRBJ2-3	SASSEGHTDTQY
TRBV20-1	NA	SASTSGRAKNIQF
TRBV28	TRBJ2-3	ASSRPADTQY
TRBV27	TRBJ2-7	ASSLLGTYEQY
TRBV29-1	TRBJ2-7	SVAGTADYEQY
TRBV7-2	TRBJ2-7	ASSLRDHPSYEQY
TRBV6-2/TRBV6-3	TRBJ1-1	ASSRAGMNTEAF
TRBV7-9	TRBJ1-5	ASSNGQDGQPQH
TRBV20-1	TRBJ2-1	SARGQGSSSYNEQF
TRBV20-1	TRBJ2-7	SARVQDSNYEQY
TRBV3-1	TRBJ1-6	ASSLVAPNSPLH
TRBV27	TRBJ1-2	ASSPHDGTNYGYT
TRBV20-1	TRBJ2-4	SARPSTGEQY
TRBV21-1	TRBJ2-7	ASSKGAGSGTGVDEQY
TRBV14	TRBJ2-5	ASSQVSETQY
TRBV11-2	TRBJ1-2	ASSLEGVDGYT
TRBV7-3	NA	ASSSVAGYEQY
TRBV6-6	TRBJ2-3	ASKQSTDTQY
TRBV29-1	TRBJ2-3	SVPLGGGTQY
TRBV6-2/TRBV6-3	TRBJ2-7	ASSLSTADSEQY
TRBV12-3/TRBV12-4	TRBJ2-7	ASRVGGRGYEQY
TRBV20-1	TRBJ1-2	SAPEKAEYYGYT
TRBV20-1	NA	SARGMGVSYNEQY
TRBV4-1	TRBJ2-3	ASSLAVGSGTDTQY
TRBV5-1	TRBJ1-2	ASSLTGTGRLDGYT
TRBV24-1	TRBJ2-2	ATSDPRKTSGELF
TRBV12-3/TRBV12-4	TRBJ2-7	ASSLLGIEQY
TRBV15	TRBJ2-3	ATSRNRGIPTDTQY
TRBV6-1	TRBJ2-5	ASSEEGLRQETQY
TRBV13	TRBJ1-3	ASRSKVPGSGNTIY